Detailed here is one T cell receptor (beta chain). This specimen comes from a study of blood T cell repertoires in COVID-19. Clones were sequenced by immunoSEQ multiplex PCR, and TCRdb holds only the in-frame ones, with some missing. The data show about 200,000 clones, with about nine tenths seen just once and 2% to 2.5% held by the top ten. The source of this sequence is a woman aged 25 to 45 who had recovered from COVID-19. Sequencing was performed on PBMCs or T cells enriched from blood (not recorded which).

The CDR3 sequence: CASSIEDRAFNVLTF. As DNA, the CDR3 is TGTGCCAGTAGTATAGAGGACAGGGCCTTCAACGTCCTGACTTTC. The V and J genes are TRBV19 and TRBJ2-6; 8 bases map to TRBD1. Germline-derived CDR1 and CDR2 are LNHDA and SQIVND (reference sequence). J was trimmed by 9 bases and V by 0 bases; bases with no gene match: 4. The CDR3 extends over 15 amino acids.